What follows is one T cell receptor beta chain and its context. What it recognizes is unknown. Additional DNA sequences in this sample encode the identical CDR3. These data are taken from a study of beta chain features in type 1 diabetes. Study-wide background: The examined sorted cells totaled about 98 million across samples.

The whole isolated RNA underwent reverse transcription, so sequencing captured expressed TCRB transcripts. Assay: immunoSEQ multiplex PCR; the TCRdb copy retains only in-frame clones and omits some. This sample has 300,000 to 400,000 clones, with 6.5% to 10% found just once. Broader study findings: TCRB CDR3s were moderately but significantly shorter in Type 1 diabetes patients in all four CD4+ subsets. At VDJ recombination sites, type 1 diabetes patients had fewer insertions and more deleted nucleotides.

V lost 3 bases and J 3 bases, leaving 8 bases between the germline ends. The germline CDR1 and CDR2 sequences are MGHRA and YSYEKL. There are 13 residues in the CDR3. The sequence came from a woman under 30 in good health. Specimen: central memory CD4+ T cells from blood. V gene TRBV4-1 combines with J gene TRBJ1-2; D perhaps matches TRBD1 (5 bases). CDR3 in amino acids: CASSQGQDYGYTF. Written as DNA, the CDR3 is TGCGCCAGCAGCCAGGGGCAGGACTATGGCTACACCTTC.